This T cell receptor beta chain comes out of a study of human T cells and chemical hapten exposure. TCRdb reprocessed the RACE reads with MiXCR, giving one entry per CDR3 protein. The repertoire holds some 49,000 distinct CDR3 sequences, with about 9% as singletons. Study results and limitations: Relative to control repertoires, expanded TCRs gave rise to significantly more large CDR3 similarity clusters.

Of note for this clonotype: Antigen: not known.

Time point in this sample: patch test 1, 2 weeks after DPC sensitization. Documented treatment: therapeutic diphenylcyclopropenone sensitization with weekly scalp DPC. This CDR3 is 15 amino acids long. From germline, CDR1 is ENHRY and CDR2 SYGVKD. Trimming removed 5 bases at V and 5 bases at J, with 16 bases between. The source of this sequence is a woman in her 50s with alopecia areata. Some clones in this sample may be carry-over from other donors' samples. The rearrangement links TRBV10-3 to TRBJ2-1; possible D gene TRBD1, 6 bases. Sequencing was performed on whole blood, taken in connection with sensitization to the hapten diphenylcyclopropenone (DPC). The CDR3 nucleotides read TGTGCCATCAGTCGTGAAACAGGGACGGACAATGAGCAGTTCTTC. This translates into CAISRETGTDNEQFF.